What follows are 24 T cell receptor beta chains derived from one specimen sequenced in a study of T cells after posttransplantation cyclophosphamide. Profiled with immunoSEQ multiplex PCR; TCRdb holds only in-frame clones, not every one. The sample yields 4,000 or so clones, about 95% seen once. Sequencing was carried out using naive CD4+ T cells sorted from PBMCs. The receptors come from a man over 45.

This clone was seen more than once but under ten times. The chain links TRBV7-9 to TRBJ1-1; no firm D call. This CDR3 region has 13 residues. Trimming removed 3 bases from V and 4 bases from J, with 9 bases in between. Germline V CDR1 and CDR2: SEHNR, FQNEAQ (reference sequence). The CDR3 region is CASSFSGITEAFF. Here the CDR3 DNA reads TGTGCCAGCAGCTTTTCGGGAATCACTGAAGCTTTCTTT.

J is TRBJ2-5 and V is TRBV5-1, with no clear D. V was shortened by 3 bases and J by 2 bases, with 2 bases between the two germline ends. Germline V lookup: CDR1 SGHRS, CDR2 YFSETQ. The CDR3 totals 11 residues. The CDR3 region has the DNA TGCGCCAGCAGCTCGCAAGAGACCCAGTACTTC. Its protein is CASSSQETQYF.

This chain links TRBV27 with TRBJ1-4, with D perhaps TRBD1 (5 bases). This CDR3 contains 12 residues. Germline CDR1 is MNHEY and CDR2 is SMNVEV (reference sequence). The V end was cut by 7 bases, the J end by 7 bases, with 10 bases between. CDR3 coding DNA: TGTGCCAGCACCAGGGCCGGTGAAAAACTGTTTTTT. Translating gives CASTRAGEKLFF.

The V call is TRBV6-5, the J call TRBJ1-6; D call uncertain. This CDR3 has 13 residues. Per the germline V gene, CDR1 is MNHEY and CDR2 is SVGAGI. Between the trimmed V and J ends, which lost 7 bases and 8 bases, there was a span of 12 bases. The DNA of the CDR3 is TGTGCCAGCAAGGCGGGCCCGGATTCACCCCTCCACTTT. Amino acids: CASKAGPDSPLHF.

The genes are TRBV11-3 and TRBJ2-4; TRBD1 might be the D (6 bases). Trimming stripped 5 bases from V and 1 base from J, with 18 bases between. The CDR3 runs 17 residues. Germline CDR1 reads SGHNT; CDR2 reads YENEEA. CDR3 bases: TGTGCCAGCAGCGCCCTTAACAGGGTCGGGGCCAAAAACATTCAGTACTTC. This gives the protein CASSALNRVGAKNIQYF.

The chain uses TRBV5-4 and TRBJ2-7, with 9 bases identical to TRBD1. The junction had 11 bases not matched to a gene; V was cut back by 0 bases and J by 4 bases. Germline CDR1 reads SGHNT; CDR2 reads YYREEE (reference sequence). The CDR3 is 17 amino acids. CDR3 nucleotide sequence: TGTGCCAGCAGCTTGGGTCCCCCGGGACAGGGTCGGTACGAGCAGTACTTC. It encodes CASSLGPPGQGRYEQYF.

The chain has TRBV19 and TRBJ2-2; 8 nucleotides align to TRBD1. After removal of 7 bases from V and 7 bases from J, the junction contained 8 bases not matched to a gene. The CDR3 sequence is 14 residues long. Germline CDR1 reads LNHDA; CDR2 reads SQIVND (reference sequence). The CDR3 reads CASKGTGYVGELFF. The CDR3 DNA reads TGTGCCAGTAAGGGGACAGGATATGTCGGGGAGCTGTTTTTT. Based on the CDR3 plus reference TRBV19 and TRBJ2-2, the full variable domain is DGGITQSPKYLFRKEGQNVTLSCEQNLNHDAMYWYRQDPGQGLRLIYYSQIVNDFQKGDIAEGYSVSREKKESFPLTVTSAQKNPTAFYLCASKGTGYVGELFFGEGSRLTVL.

Of note for this clone: The same CDR3 arises from other DNA sequences in this sample as well. This chain connects TRBV6-5 to TRBJ2-7, with TRBD1 identical over 7 bases. Germline CDR1 and CDR2: MNHEY and SVGAGI. The CDR3 has 15 residues. V lost 5 bases to trimming and J lost 7 bases; unmatched junction nucleotides: 14. The CDR3 loop reads CASSKPGTDNLEQYF. The CDR3 bases are TGTGCCAGCAGTAAACCGGGGACAGATAATCTTGAGCAGTACTTC.

The CDR3 DNA reads TGTGCCACCAGCAAACAGGGGGCGGGGACCGGGGAGCTGTTTTTT. As protein: CATSKQGAGTGELFF. The V gene is TRBV15, the J gene TRBJ2-2; 9 bases fit TRBD1. The CDR3 contains 15 residues. V gave up 4 bases and J gave up 5 bases; unmatched junction bases: 5. From germline, CDR1 is LNHNV and CDR2 YYDKDF (reference sequence).

V gene TRBV5-1 combines with J gene TRBJ2-6; possible D gene TRBD2, 6 bases. The germline CDR1 and CDR2 sequences are SGHRS and YFSETQ. The CDR3 totals 17 residues. The V gene lost 7 bases and the J gene lost 0 bases, with 17 bases spanning the gap. The CDR3: CASGRGGASSGANVLTF. The CDR3 nucleotides are TGCGCCAGCGGCAGAGGAGGGGCAAGCTCTGGGGCCAACGTCCTGACTTTC.

The chain has TRBV5-1 and TRBJ1-1; D remains ambiguous. Germline lookup yields CDR1 SGHRS and CDR2 YFSETQ. The CDR3 totals 13 residues. Trimming removed 0 bases from V and 10 bases from J, with 13 bases in between. CDR3 region: CASSLEPGSGAFF. CDR3 nucleotide sequence: TGCGCCAGCAGCTTGGAGCCGGGTAGCGGAGCTTTCTTT.

The chain employs TRBV11-3 and TRBJ1-3; no clear D gene. CDR3 size: 13 residues. The germline V gene encodes CDR1 SGHNT and CDR2 YENEEA. Trimming pared 6 bases from V and 0 bases from J, leaving 6 bases between. The CDR3 DNA reads TGTGCCAGCAGTCAGGCCTCTGGAAACACCATATATTTT. Protein sequence: CASSQASGNTIYF. Filled out from reference TRBV11-3 and TRBJ1-3, the complete variable domain reads EAGVVQSPRYKIIEKKQPVAFWCNPISGHNTLYWYLQNLGQGPELLIRYENEEAVDDSQLPKDRFSAERLKGVDSTLKIQPAELGDSAVYLCASSQASGNTIYFGEGSWLTVV.

This chain joins TRBV19 and TRBJ1-4; 7 bases match TRBD1. V lost 10 bases and J lost 4; bases outside the gene matches: 6. This CDR3 is 13 amino acids long. Germline V CDR1 and CDR2: LNHDA, SQIVND (reference sequence). The CDR3 nucleotides read TGTGCCACCTCCGGACAGGTTAATGAAAAACTGTTTTTT. Its translation: CATSGQVNEKLFF. Looking up the rest from reference TRBV19 and TRBJ1-4 gives the full variable domain: DGGITQSPKYLFRKEGQNVTLSCEQNLNHDAMYWYRQDPGQGLRLIYYSQIVNDFQKGDIAEGYSVSREKKESFPLTVTSAQKNPTAFYLCATSGQVNEKLFFGSGTQLSVL.

This chain links TRBV4-2 with TRBJ2-1; 8 bases map to TRBD2. The ends lost 5 bases at V and 7 bases at J; junction bases unmatched: 7. The CDR3 is 14 amino acids. From germline, CDR1 is LGHNA and CDR2 YNFKEQ. In DNA, the CDR3 is TGTGCCAGCAGCGCCAGCGGGAGCGGGAATGAGCAGTTCTTC. It translates to CASSASGSGNEQFF.

The chain couples TRBV7-9 to TRBJ1-6; D is perhaps TRBD1 (5 bases). Germline values: CDR1 SEHNR, CDR2 FQNEAQ (reference sequence). V was clipped by 4 bases and J by 4 bases, with 11 bases between them. The CDR3 loop spans 15 amino acids. CDR3 nucleotide sequence: TGTGCCAGCAGCTCTATAGACAGATATAATTCACCCCTCCACTTT. Amino acids: CASSSIDRYNSPLHF.

The V gene is TRBV5-3, the J gene TRBJ1-1; D is unclear. TRBV5-3 is flagged as an ORF with uncertain function. Deletions cut 4 bases from V and 6 bases from J, with 7 bases between. This CDR3 is 11 amino acids long. CDR3 sequence: CARSRVAEAFF. The CDR3 DNA is TGTGCCAGAAGCCGCGTCGCTGAAGCTTTCTTT.

The count of this clone is one. This chain connects TRBV28 to TRBJ2-7; a weak D match, TRBD2 (6 bases). In germline, CDR1 is MDHEN, CDR2 SYDVKM. Trimming pared 4 bases from V and 4 bases from J, leaving 14 bases between. The CDR3 runs to 14 residues. The CDR3 DNA follows: TGTGCCAGCAGTTCCGGGACTCGGGGGTACGAGCAGTACTTC. Translated, it gives CASSSGTRGYEQYF. The complete variable domain, with remaining parts taken from reference TRBV28 and TRBJ2-7, reads DVKVTQSSRYLVKRTGEKVFLECVQDMDHENMFWYRQDPGLGLRLIYFSYDVKMKEKGDIPEGYSVSREKKERFSLILESASTNQTSMYLCASSSGTRGYEQYFGPGTRLTVT.

The rearrangement joins TRBV29-1 to TRBJ2-1; D might be TRBD2 (6 bases). Germline V gene data show CDR1 as SQVTM and CDR2 as ANQGSEA. The CDR3 covers 13 residues. V dropped 5 bases and J dropped 0 bases, with 8 bases sitting between them. CDR3 nucleotides: TGCAGCGTTCGGGGGAGCTCCTACAATGAGCAGTTCTTC. This codes for CSVRGSSYNEQFF.

The count of this clone is one. J is TRBJ1-1 and V is TRBV5-1, with a possible D match to TRBD1 (5 bases). This CDR3 comprises 13 residues. From germline, CDR1 is SGHRS and CDR2 YFSETQ. V lost 2 bases and J lost 5, with 10 bases in between. CDR3 sequence: CASSFPGETEAFF. Here the CDR3 DNA reads TGCGCCAGCAGCTTTCCGGGGGAGACTGAAGCTTTCTTT.

V usage is TRBV11-2 and J usage is TRBJ2-5, with a possible D match to TRBD1 (6 bases). This CDR3 has 15 residues. Germline V gives CDR1 SGHAT, CDR2 FQNNGV. With 5 bases removed from V and 11 bases from J, the gap between germline ends came to 24 bases. CDR3 coding DNA: TGTGCCAGCAGCAGCTTACAGGGTTCCTCCGATGAGCAGTACTTC. Translated, it gives CASSSLQGSSDEQYF.

The J gene is TRBJ2-1, the V gene TRBV19; 9 bases align to TRBD2. There are 17 residues in the CDR3. Per the germline V gene, CDR1 is LNHDA and CDR2 is SQIVND (reference sequence). The V gene end was trimmed by 5 bases and the J gene end by 7 bases; junction bases not matched to a gene: 15. The CDR3, as DNA: TGTGCCAGTAGTCCCATGGTTGGAGCGGGAGGAAGGAATGAGCAGTTCTTC. This translates into CASSPMVGAGGRNEQFF.

The V call is TRBV5-1, the J call TRBJ1-2; D gene uncertain. The CDR3 extends over 15 amino acids. The germline V gene has CDR1 SGHRS and CDR2 YFSETQ. With 1 base removed from V and 8 bases from J, the gap between germline ends came to 18 bases. The CDR3: CASSLWSGSPLGYTF. The CDR3 DNA reads as TGCGCCAGCAGCTTGTGGTCGGGGAGCCCGTTAGGCTACACCTTC.

The V and J genes are TRBV6-6 and TRBJ2-3; TRBD1 agrees at 7 bases. Germline loops: CDR1 MNHNY, CDR2 SVGAGI (reference sequence). The CDR3 length is 12 residues. The J segment lost 11 bases and the V segment lost 0 bases, leaving 2 bases of the junction unmatched. CDR3: CASSYSTGQQYF. Written as DNA, the CDR3 is TGTGCCAGCAGTTACTCGACAGGGCAGCAGTATTTT.

The chain combines TRBV27 with TRBJ1-2, with 9 bases aligning to TRBD1. V shed 4 bases and J 3 bases; nucleotides not matched to a gene: 6. This CDR3 has 15 residues. Per germline, CDR1 MNHEY and CDR2 SMNVEV (reference sequence). CDR3 loop: CASSSGQGRHYGYTF. The CDR3 DNA sequence: TGTGCCAGCAGTTCGGGACAGGGAAGACACTATGGCTACACCTTC.